Reported below is one T cell receptor (beta chain). The data derive from a study of T-cell memory formation after mild COVID-19. TCRdb re-derived calls from the 5' RACE reads in MiXCR, one entry per CDR3 protein. This table has about 350,000 distinct CDR3 sequences, about an eighth appearing once. Trimming removed 4 bases from V and 0 bases from J; junction bases left unmatched: 15. The germline V gene has CDR1 SGDLS and CDR2 YYNGEE. The CDR3 is 18 residues long. J is TRBJ1-1 and V is TRBV9; 7 nucleotides agree with TRBD1. The source material was PBMCs or a T cell subset sorted from them (not recorded which). This clonotype was obtained from a man aged 18-30 years who had mild COVID-19 (a few samples of this study predate the infection). Cell type and time point are not known. CDR3 nucleotide sequence: TGTGCCAGCAGCCCGTGGGACAGCACCATTCTCATGAACACTGAAGCTTTCTTT. Translating it yields CASSPWDSTILMNTEAFF.